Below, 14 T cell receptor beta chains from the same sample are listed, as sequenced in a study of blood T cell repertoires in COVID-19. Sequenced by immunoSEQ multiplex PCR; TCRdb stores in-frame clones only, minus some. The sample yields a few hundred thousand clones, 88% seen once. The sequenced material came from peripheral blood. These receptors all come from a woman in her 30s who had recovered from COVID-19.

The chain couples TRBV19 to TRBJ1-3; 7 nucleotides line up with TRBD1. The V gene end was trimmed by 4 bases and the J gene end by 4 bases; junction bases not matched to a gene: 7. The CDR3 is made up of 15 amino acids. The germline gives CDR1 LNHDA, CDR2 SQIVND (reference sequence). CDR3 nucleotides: TGTGCCAGTAGTACCTCGACAGGGATCGGAAACACCATATATTTT. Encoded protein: CASSTSTGIGNTIYF.

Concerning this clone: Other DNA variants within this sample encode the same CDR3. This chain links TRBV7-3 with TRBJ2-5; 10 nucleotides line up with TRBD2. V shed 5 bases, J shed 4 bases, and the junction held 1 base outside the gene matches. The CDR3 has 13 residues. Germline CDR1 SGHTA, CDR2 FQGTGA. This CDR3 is CASSPSGGETQYF. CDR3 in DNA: TGTGCCAGCAGCCCTAGCGGGGGAGAGACCCAGTACTTC.

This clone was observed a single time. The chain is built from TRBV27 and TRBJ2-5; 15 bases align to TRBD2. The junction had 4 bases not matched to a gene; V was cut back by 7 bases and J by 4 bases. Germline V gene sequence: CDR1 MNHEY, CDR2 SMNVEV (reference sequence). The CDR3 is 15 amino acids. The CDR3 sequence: CASTGLAGGLETQYF. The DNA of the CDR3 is TGTGCCAGCACGGGACTAGCGGGGGGTCTAGAGACCCAGTACTTC.

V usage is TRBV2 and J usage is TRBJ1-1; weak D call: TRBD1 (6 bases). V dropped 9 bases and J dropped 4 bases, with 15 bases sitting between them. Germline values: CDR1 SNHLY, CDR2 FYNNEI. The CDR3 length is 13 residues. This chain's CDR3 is CARAKTGSTEAFF. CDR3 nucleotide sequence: TGTGCCAGGGCAAAGACAGGCTCCACTGAAGCTTTCTTT.

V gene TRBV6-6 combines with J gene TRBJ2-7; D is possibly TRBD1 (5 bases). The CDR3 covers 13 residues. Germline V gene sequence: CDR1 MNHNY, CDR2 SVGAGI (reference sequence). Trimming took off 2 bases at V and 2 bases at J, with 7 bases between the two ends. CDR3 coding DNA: TGTGCCAGCAGTTACGACAGCCCCTACGAGCAGTACTTC. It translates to CASSYDSPYEQYF.

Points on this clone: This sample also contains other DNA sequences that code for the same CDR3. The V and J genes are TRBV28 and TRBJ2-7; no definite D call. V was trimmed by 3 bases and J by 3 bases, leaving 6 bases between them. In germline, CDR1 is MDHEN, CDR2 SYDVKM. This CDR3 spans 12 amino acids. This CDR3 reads CASSLAGYEQYF. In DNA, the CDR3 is TGTGCCAGCAGTTTGGCAGGCTACGAGCAGTACTTC.

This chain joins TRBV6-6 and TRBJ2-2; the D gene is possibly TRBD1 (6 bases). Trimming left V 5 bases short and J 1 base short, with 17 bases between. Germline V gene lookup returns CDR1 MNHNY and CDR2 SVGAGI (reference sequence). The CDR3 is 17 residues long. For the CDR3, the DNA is TGTGCCAGCAGTCCCACTCCGGGACACTTGAACACCGGGGAGCTGTTTTTT. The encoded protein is CASSPTPGHLNTGELFF.

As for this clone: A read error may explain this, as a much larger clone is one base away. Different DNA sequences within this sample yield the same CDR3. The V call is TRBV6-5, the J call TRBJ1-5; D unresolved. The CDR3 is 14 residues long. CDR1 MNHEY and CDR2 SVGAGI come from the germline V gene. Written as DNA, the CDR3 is TGTGCCAGCAGTCCTAGAGGGAGCAATCAACCCCAGCATTTT. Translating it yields CASSPRGSNQPQHF.

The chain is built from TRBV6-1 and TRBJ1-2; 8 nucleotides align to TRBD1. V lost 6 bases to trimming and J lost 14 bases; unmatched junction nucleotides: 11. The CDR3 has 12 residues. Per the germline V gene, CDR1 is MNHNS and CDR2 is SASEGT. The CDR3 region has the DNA TGTGCCAGCAGCCTAAGGACAGGGCCGGGGACCTTC. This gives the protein CASSLRTGPGTF.

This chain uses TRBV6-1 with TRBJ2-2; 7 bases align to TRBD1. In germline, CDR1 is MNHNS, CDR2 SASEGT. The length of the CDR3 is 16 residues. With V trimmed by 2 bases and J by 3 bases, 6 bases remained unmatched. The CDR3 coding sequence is TGTGCCAGCAGTGAAAGGAGACAGGGCGACACCGGGGAGCTGTTTTTT. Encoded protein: CASSERRQGDTGELFF.

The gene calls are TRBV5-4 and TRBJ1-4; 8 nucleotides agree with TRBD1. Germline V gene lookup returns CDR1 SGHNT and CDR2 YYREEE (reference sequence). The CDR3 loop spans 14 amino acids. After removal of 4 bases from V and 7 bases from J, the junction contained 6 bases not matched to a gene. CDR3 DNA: TGTGCCAGCAGCCCTGGACAGGGCGTTGAAAAACTGTTTTTT. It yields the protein CASSPGQGVEKLFF.

The CDR3 here is CASSEAASFSYEQYF. CDR3 nucleotides: TGTGCCAGCAGTGAGGCGGCATCGTTCTCCTACGAGCAGTACTTC. This rearrangement joins TRBV2 to TRBJ2-7; D gene ambiguous. V shed 3 bases and J shed 0 bases, with 12 bases lying between them. This CDR3 contains 15 residues. Germline V lookup: CDR1 SNHLY, CDR2 FYNNEI.

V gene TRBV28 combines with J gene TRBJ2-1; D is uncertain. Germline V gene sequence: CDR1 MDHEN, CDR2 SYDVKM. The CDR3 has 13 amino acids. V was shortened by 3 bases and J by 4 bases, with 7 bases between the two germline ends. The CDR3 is CASSFSRYNEQFF. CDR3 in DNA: TGTGCCAGCAGTTTCTCGAGATACAATGAGCAGTTCTTC.

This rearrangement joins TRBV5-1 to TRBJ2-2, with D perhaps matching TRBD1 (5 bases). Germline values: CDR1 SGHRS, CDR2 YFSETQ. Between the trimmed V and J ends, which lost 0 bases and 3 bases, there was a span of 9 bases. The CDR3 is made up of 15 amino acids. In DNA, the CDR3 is TGCGCCAGCAGCTTGGCGACAGTATACACCGGGGAGCTGTTTTTT. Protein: CASSLATVYTGELFF.